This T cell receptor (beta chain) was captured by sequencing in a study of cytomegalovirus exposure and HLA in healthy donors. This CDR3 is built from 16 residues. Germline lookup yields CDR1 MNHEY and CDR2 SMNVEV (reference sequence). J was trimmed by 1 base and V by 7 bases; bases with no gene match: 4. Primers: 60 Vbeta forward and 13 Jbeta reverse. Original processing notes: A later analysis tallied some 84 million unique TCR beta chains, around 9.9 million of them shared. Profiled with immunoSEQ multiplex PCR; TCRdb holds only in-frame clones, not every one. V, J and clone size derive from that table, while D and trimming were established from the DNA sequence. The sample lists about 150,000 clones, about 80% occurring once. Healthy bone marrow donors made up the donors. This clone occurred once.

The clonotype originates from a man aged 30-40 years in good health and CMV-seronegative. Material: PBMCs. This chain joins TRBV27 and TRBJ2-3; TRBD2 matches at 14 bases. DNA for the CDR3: TGTGCCAGCAATCCGGGACTAGCGGGAGGCACAGATACGCAGTATTTT. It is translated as CASNPGLAGGTDTQYF.